This TCR beta chain is drawn from a study of blood T cells in healthy people across ages. As to this clonotype: Its antigen remains unidentified. It may be a read error: a sequence one base away is much more abundant.

The study's findings and limits: When one million T cells were used, diversity estimates were thought to be underestimates. Age brought a roughly linear fall in TCR beta diversity measured per million T cells. Lack of knowledge of donor CMV status possibly confounded expanded clonotype changes. The unsorted PBMCs prevented any conclusive comparison of naive versus antigen-experienced cells.

Sample-barcoded 5' priming and a J-beta primer mix drove a second PCR of roughly 6 to 12 cycles. A single record per CDR3 protein comes from TCRdb applying MiXCR to the 5' RACE reads. The table lists 850,000 or so distinct CDR3 sequences, more than 25% of them singletons. Trimming at V came to 2 bases and at J to 5 bases, leaving 5 bases not matched to a gene. Germline CDR1 is MNHNY and CDR2 is SVGAGI (reference sequence). The CDR3 consists of 15 residues. The chain is built from TRBV6-6 and TRBJ1-2; TRBD1 agrees at 10 bases. The sequence was obtained from a woman aged 80 or over in good health. Sequencing used blood. CDR3 DNA sequence: TGTGCCAGCAGTTACGAGGGACAGGGGAGATATGGCTACACCTTC. This codes for CASSYEGQGRYGYTF.